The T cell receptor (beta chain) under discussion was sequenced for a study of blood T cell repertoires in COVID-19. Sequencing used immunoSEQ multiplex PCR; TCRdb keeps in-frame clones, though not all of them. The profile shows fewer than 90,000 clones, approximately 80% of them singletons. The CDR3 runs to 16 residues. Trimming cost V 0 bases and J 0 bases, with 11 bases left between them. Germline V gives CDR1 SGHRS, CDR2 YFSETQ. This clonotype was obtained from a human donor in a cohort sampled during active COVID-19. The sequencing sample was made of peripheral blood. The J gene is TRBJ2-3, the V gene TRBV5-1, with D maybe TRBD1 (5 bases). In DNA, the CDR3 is TGCGCCAGCAGCTTGGGTCTACAGGCTAGCACAGATACGCAGTATTTT. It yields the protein CASSLGLQASTDTQYF.